This paragraph reports one T cell receptor (beta chain). The antigen remains undetermined. These data come from a study of T-cell memory formation after mild COVID-19. Study-wide results and limits: Pre-infection memory showed some responding clones, and this suggested that cross-reactive memory joined. Clones shrinking between day 15 and 85 showed a balanced CD4/CD8 split, and those that grew later tilted toward CD4+.

Trimming at V came to 2 bases and at J to 7 bases, leaving 5 bases not matched to a gene. Germline CDR1 and CDR2: SGHDT and YYEEEE. CDR3 length equals 14 residues. Each CDR3 protein is one row after TCRdb ran MiXCR on the 5' RACE reads. The data contain about 470,000 distinct CDR3 sequences, roughly 23% of them seen just once; the ten biggest clones take up 12%. The sequenced sample consisted of PBMCs or a T cell subset sorted from them (not recorded which). This chain links TRBV5-6 with TRBJ2-1; 8 nucleotides line up with TRBD1. The receptor's source is an adult woman who had mild COVID-19 (a few samples of this study predate the infection). Cell type and time point are not known. CDR3 protein: CASSFGQGLNEQFF. The CDR3 bases are TGTGCCAGCAGCTTCGGACAGGGTTTGAATGAGCAGTTCTTC.